Listed here are 3 T cell receptor beta chains from one sample, sequenced in a study of OX40 agonist ivuxolimab in advanced cancers. Assay used: immunoSEQ multiplex PCR; TCRdb lists only in-frame clones, some missing. The data show fewer than 30,000 clones, around 80% seen once. Material: CD4+ or CD8+ T cells sorted from blood, obtained in a trial of the OX40 agonist ivuxolimab. Every receptor here comes from an adult with an advanced solid tumor such as melanoma, head and neck, liver or kidney cancer.

The V call is TRBV4-3, the J call TRBJ1-4; TRBD1 matches at 7 bases. Germline V CDR1 and CDR2: LGHNA, YSLEER. The CDR3 runs 14 residues. With 5 bases clipped from V and 4 bases from J, the junction kept 4 bases outside the gene matches. CDR3 DNA: TGCGCCAGCAGCGATGGGACAGATAATGAAAAACTGTTTTTT. Translated, it gives CASSDGTDNEKLFF.

There are a few counts of this clone. The chain recombines TRBV7-2 with TRBJ2-4; D perhaps matches TRBD1 (6 bases). The CDR3 has 17 residues. V was clipped by 5 bases and J by 7 bases, with 24 bases between them. Germline V gives CDR1 SGHTA, CDR2 FQGNSA. In nucleotides, the CDR3 is TGTGCCAGCAGCGTATACCTCGGCTCCACAGGGTACAACATTCAGTACTTC. Amino acid sequence: CASSVYLGSTGYNIQYF.

This clone has a handful of counts. The chain has TRBV9 and TRBJ2-1, with D possibly being TRBD1 or TRBD2 (5 bases each). The CDR3 is 13 amino acids. In germline, CDR1 is SGDLS, CDR2 YYNGEE. The germline V and J ends were trimmed by 3 bases and 5 bases, with 9 bases remaining between them. The DNA of the CDR3 is TGTGCCAGCAGCGCCTGGGGGAACAATGAGCAGTTCTTC. Translating it yields CASSAWGNNEQFF.